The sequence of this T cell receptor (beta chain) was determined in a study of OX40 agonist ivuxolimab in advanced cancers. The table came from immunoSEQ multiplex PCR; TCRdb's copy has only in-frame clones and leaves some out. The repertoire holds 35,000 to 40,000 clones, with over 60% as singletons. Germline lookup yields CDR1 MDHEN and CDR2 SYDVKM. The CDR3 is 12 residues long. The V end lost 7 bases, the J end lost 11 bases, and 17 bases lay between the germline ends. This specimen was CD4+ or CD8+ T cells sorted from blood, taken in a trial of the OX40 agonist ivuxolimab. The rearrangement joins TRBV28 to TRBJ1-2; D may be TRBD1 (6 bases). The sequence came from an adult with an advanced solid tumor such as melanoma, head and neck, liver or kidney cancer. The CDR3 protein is CASTSVGGPYTF. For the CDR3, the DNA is TGTGCCAGCACCTCCGTCGGGGGGCCTTACACCTTC.